The 7 T cell receptor beta chains in this list originate from one sample, sequenced in a study of low-dose radiotherapy and immunotherapy resistance in tumors. Covering alpha and beta chains, TRAV- and TRBV-specific primers were used for the first-strand cDNA. PCR amplification of the TCRs was performed with Phusion for approximately 20 PCR cycles, and it relied on a constant-region primer together with a V-primer adapter. In TCRdb, the reads were re-called with MiXCR into one record per CDR3 protein. The sample holds 30,000 to 40,000 distinct CDR3 sequences, less than 25% seen once. Specified time point: after trial treatment. Sample treatment: LDRT plus nivolumab, ipilimumab, low-dose cyclophosphamide and aspirin (RACIN trial). This specimen consisted of PBMCs, obtained after low-dose radiotherapy plus immunotherapy. Receptors were obtained from a female donor with ovarian cancer.

A note on this clonotype: This likely reflects a read error, since a far larger clone is one base away. This sequence joins TRBV13 and TRBJ2-5, with 10 bases aligning to TRBD1. Germline V lookup: CDR1 PRHDT, CDR2 FYEKMQ (reference sequence). V lost 5 bases to trimming and J lost 11 bases; unmatched junction nucleotides: 14. The CDR3 has 15 residues. The CDR3 protein is CASSPRQGAANEQYF. The CDR3 DNA sequence: TGTGCCAGCAGCCCCAGACAGGGGGCGGCGAATGAGCAGTACTTC.

At least ten counts were recorded for this clonotype. The J gene is TRBJ2-5, the V gene TRBV20-1; D may match TRBD1 or TRBD2 (5 bases each). Germline V gives CDR1 DFQATT, CDR2 SNEGSKA (reference sequence). The CDR3 contains 13 residues. The V end lost 1 base, the J end lost 1 base, and 7 bases lay between the germline ends. This CDR3 is CSARGGTQETQYF. DNA of the CDR3: TGCAGTGCTAGAGGGGGGACCCAAGAGACCCAGTACTTC.

This clonotype has ten or more counts. CDR3 bases: TGTGCCAGTAGTATAGGGCGAACTGAAGCTTTCTTT. Encoded protein: CASSIGRTEAFF. The J gene is TRBJ1-1, the V gene TRBV19, with unresolved D. V lost 1 base and J lost 5, with 5 bases in between. CDR1 is LNHDA and CDR2 is SQIVND in the germline V gene (reference sequence). The CDR3 runs to 12 residues.

The J gene is TRBJ1-1, the V gene TRBV18; D is unresolved. Per the germline V gene, CDR1 is KGHSH and CDR2 is LQKENI. The CDR3 contains 13 residues. The V end lost 8 bases, the J end lost 4 bases, and 14 bases lay between the germline ends. CDR3 sequence reads: CASTLQYVTEAFF. The CDR3 DNA reads TGTGCCAGCACCTTACAGTATGTCACTGAAGCTTTCTTT.

This clonotype has a count of ten or more. V and J are TRBV10-3 and TRBJ1-2, with TRBD1 matching 8 bases. V was pared by 3 bases and J by 8 bases, with 8 bases of the junction left unmatched. Germline CDR1 and CDR2: ENHRY and SYGVKD. The CDR3 runs 14 residues. CDR3 sequence reads: CAISEFRDRTGYTF. CDR3 bases: TGTGCCATCAGTGAATTCAGGGACAGGACCGGCTACACCTTC.

This clonotype was picked up many times. V is TRBV6-5 and J is TRBJ2-2; the D call may be TRBD1 or TRBD2 (5 bases each). The V end was cut by 4 bases, the J end by 1 base, with 10 bases between. This CDR3 comprises 15 residues. CDR1 and CDR2 from the germline V gene are MNHEY and SVGAGI. The CDR3 is CASSFGALNTGELFF. The CDR3 nucleotides read TGTGCCAGCAGTTTCGGGGCACTGAACACCGGGGAGCTGTTTTTT.

With respect to this clonotype: This sequence is one base from a far larger clone and is likely a read error. V is TRBV5-1 and J is TRBJ2-2; TRBD1 or TRBD2 may be the D gene (5 bases each). Germline lookup yields CDR1 SGHRS and CDR2 YFSETQ. The CDR3 runs 14 residues. CDR3 nucleotides: TGTGCCAGCAGCATATTGCAGGGAGTCGGGGAGCTGTTTTTT. Its protein is CASSILQGVGELFF.